Listed below are T cell receptor beta chains from one sample, sequenced in a study of shared clonotypes between healthy human individuals. Sequenced by immunoSEQ multiplex PCR; TCRdb stores in-frame clones only, minus some. The sample contains about 1.1 million clones, approximately 77% of which appear only once. Sample: memory CD4+ T cells from PBMCs. These receptors were obtained from a young man in good health. Some clones in this sample may be carry-over from other donors' samples. CDR3s include the opening cysteine and the closing phenylalanine or tryptophan. D genes are given only for firm matches. The size field is filled for only some rows; it gives once, few, many or a size class.

J gene: TRBJ1-5; D gene: .; clone size: .; V gene: TRBV7-2; CDR3 DNA: TGTGCCAGCAGCCCCGTTGGTCAGCCCCAGCATTTT; CDR3 protein: CASSPVGQPQHF
J gene: TRBJ2-7; D gene: .; clone size: .; V gene: TRBV29-1; CDR3 DNA: TGCAGCGTGGCCGGTGGGCTCTGGGACGAGCAGTACTTC; CDR3 protein: CSVAGGLWDEQYF
J gene: TRBJ1-2; D gene: .; clone size: .; V gene: TRBV7-2; CDR3 DNA: TGTGCCAGCCGTTTGGGGTTCGGTAACTATGGCTACACCTTC; CDR3 protein: CASRLGFGNYGYTF
J gene: TRBJ1-5; D gene: .; clone size: .; V gene: TRBV7-2; CDR3 DNA: TGTGCCAGCAGCTTGTCCAGCCCCCTCGGGAGGCCCCAGCATTTT; CDR3 protein: CASSLSSPLGRPQHF
J gene: TRBJ2-7; D gene: .; clone size: .; V gene: TRBV7-9; CDR3 DNA: TGTGCCAGCAGCTTCGGGAGAGCAACGGGAGAGCAGTACTTC; CDR3 protein: CASSFGRATGEQYF
J gene: TRBJ1-2; D gene: TRBD1; clone size: .; V gene: TRBV7-9; CDR3 DNA: TGTGCCAGCAGCCCCCCGGGCAGGGGGAATTCTGGCTACACCTTC; CDR3 protein: CASSPPGRGNSGYTF
J gene: TRBJ2-3; D gene: .; clone size: .; V gene: TRBV28; CDR3 DNA: TGTGCCAGCAGCTTGGCTAGCGCGTCTAGCACAGATACGCAGTATTTT; CDR3 protein: CASSLASASSTDTQYF
J gene: TRBJ2-6; D gene: .; clone size: .; V gene: TRBV29-1; CDR3 DNA: TGCAGCGTTGCGGCGGGGCGGGCCCCTGGGGCCAACGTCCTGACTTTC; CDR3 protein: CSVAAGRAPGANVLTF
J gene: TRBJ2-1; D gene: TRBD2; clone size: few; V gene: TRBV4-2; CDR3 DNA: TGTGCCAGCAGCCAGGAACGGACTAGCGGGAGGGCCGCGGGTTACAATGAGCAGTTCTTC; CDR3 protein: CASSQERTSGRAAGYNEQFF
J gene: TRBJ2-7; D gene: .; clone size: once; V gene: TRBV5-6; CDR3 DNA: TGTGCCAGCAGCTTGGGGCTAGCCAGGGCTGTAGGCGAGCAGTACTTC; CDR3 protein: CASSLGLARAVGEQYF
J gene: TRBJ2-5; D gene: .; clone size: .; V gene: TRBV2; CDR3 DNA: TGTGCCAGCAGCCTACCACAGGGAGAGACCCAGTACTTC; CDR3 protein: CASSLPQGETQYF
J gene: TRBJ1-1; D gene: .; clone size: once; V gene: TRBV5-1; CDR3 DNA: TGCGCCAGCAGCTTGGCCGGCGGAGGGTATGAAGCTTTCTTT; CDR3 protein: CASSLAGGGYEAFF
J gene: TRBJ2-7; D gene: TRBD1; clone size: .; V gene: TRBV2; CDR3 DNA: TGTGCCAGCAGTGTCGACAGGGGGGCCTACGAGCAGTACTTC; CDR3 protein: CASSVDRGAYEQYF
J gene: TRBJ1-1; D gene: .; clone size: few; V gene: TRBV29-1; CDR3 DNA: TGCAGCGATAGCCTCGGGGCCACTGAAGCTTTCTTT; CDR3 protein: CSDSLGATEAFF
J gene: TRBJ2-5; D gene: .; clone size: .; V gene: TRBV12-2; CDR3 DNA: TGTGCAAGTCGCTTAGCGCAAGGCTCGACGTCGACGGAGACCCAGTACTTC; CDR3 protein: CASRLAQGSTSTETQYF
J gene: TRBJ2-5; D gene: TRBD2; clone size: .; V gene: TRBV29-1; CDR3 DNA: TGCAGCGGGCGACTAGCGGGAGCCGGGGAGCAGTACTTC; CDR3 protein: CSGRLAGAGEQYF
J gene: TRBJ1-2; D gene: .; clone size: .; V gene: TRBV7-9; CDR3 DNA: TGTGCCAGCAGCTTAGGAGCAAGGGAGATCTATGGCTACACCTTC; CDR3 protein: CASSLGAREIYGYTF
J gene: TRBJ2-5; D gene: TRBD1; clone size: .; V gene: TRBV6-6; CDR3 DNA: TGTGCCAGCAGTTACTCCCGACAGGGTGACCAAGAGACCCAGTACTTC; CDR3 protein: CASSYSRQGDQETQYF
J gene: TRBJ1-6; D gene: .; clone size: many; V gene: TRBV28; CDR3 DNA: TGTGCCAGCCTCAGGGACCTTAATTCACCCCTCCACTTT; CDR3 protein: CASLRDLNSPLHF
J gene: TRBJ2-1; D gene: .; clone size: few; V gene: TRBV7-9; CDR3 DNA: TGTGCCAGCAGCCCACAGGGCGGAGGATACAATGAGCAGTTCTTC; CDR3 protein: CASSPQGGGYNEQFF
J gene: TRBJ2-3; D gene: .; clone size: .; V gene: TRBV7-2; CDR3 DNA: TGTGCCAGCAGAGCACCGGGAATCCCCACAGATACGCAGTATTTT; CDR3 protein: CASRAPGIPTDTQYF
J gene: TRBJ2-5; D gene: .; clone size: .; V gene: TRBV5-6; CDR3 DNA: TGTGCCAGCAGCTTGGAAGAGATGGGGTACCAAGAGACCCAGTACTTC; CDR3 protein: CASSLEEMGYQETQYF
J gene: TRBJ2-7; D gene: TRBD2; clone size: .; V gene: TRBV10-3; CDR3 DNA: TGTGCCATCAGCCGAAGTAGCGGGATCTACGAGGAGCAGTACTTC; CDR3 protein: CAISRSSGIYEEQYF
J gene: TRBJ2-3; D gene: .; clone size: .; V gene: TRBV7-2; CDR3 DNA: TGTGCCAGCAGCTCCACCCCCAAACAAACAGATACGCAGTATTTT; CDR3 protein: CASSSTPKQTDTQYF
J gene: TRBJ1-3; D gene: .; clone size: .; V gene: TRBV2; CDR3 DNA: TGTGCCAGCAGCCCTAGCCGGGGTGCAGGAAACACCATATATTTT; CDR3 protein: CASSPSRGAGNTIYF
J gene: TRBJ2-7; D gene: .; clone size: .; V gene: TRBV30; CDR3 DNA: TGTGCCTGGAGCCCCCGGGGCCAGGGGGAGCAGTACTTC; CDR3 protein: CAWSPRGQGEQYF
J gene: TRBJ1-4; D gene: .; clone size: .; V gene: TRBV28; CDR3 DNA: TGTGCCAGCGTACCGGATCTTAATGAAAAACTGTTTTTT; CDR3 protein: CASVPDLNEKLFF
J gene: TRBJ2-7; D gene: .; clone size: .; V gene: TRBV18; CDR3 DNA: TGTGCCAGCTCCGGGTTTAGTATCGGGGTACAGGCTCGAAGCTCCTACGAGCAGTACTTC; CDR3 protein: CASSGFSIGVQARSSYEQYF
J gene: TRBJ2-3; D gene: TRBD2; clone size: .; V gene: TRBV7-9; CDR3 DNA: TGTGCCAGCAGCTTCCCTCGCGGGAGGGCCAATGATACGCAGTATTTT; CDR3 protein: CASSFPRGRANDTQYF
J gene: TRBJ2-6; D gene: .; clone size: many; V gene: TRBV14; CDR3 DNA: TGTGCCAGCAGCCAAGTGTTTCAGAGCTCTGGGGCCAACGTCCTGACTTTC; CDR3 protein: CASSQVFQSSGANVLTF
J gene: TRBJ1-6; D gene: TRBD1; clone size: few; V gene: TRBV6-5; CDR3 DNA: TGTGCCAGCTCCCGGACAGGTTTTAATTCACCCCTCCACTTT; CDR3 protein: CASSRTGFNSPLHF
J gene: TRBJ2-1; D gene: TRBD2; clone size: .; V gene: TRBV19; CDR3 DNA: TGTGCCAGTAGTAGACGGGGACTAGCGGAGAGCTCCTACAATGAGCAGTTCTTC; CDR3 protein: CASSRRGLAESSYNEQFF
J gene: TRBJ1-2; D gene: TRBD1; clone size: .; V gene: TRBV19; CDR3 DNA: TGTGCCAGTAGTATTGGGCCAGGGGGCATCTATGGCTACACCTTC; CDR3 protein: CASSIGPGGIYGYTF
J gene: TRBJ2-5; D gene: TRBD2; clone size: few; V gene: TRBV19; CDR3 DNA: TGTGCCAGTAGTATAGCGGGACTAGCGGAAGAGACCCAGTACTTC; CDR3 protein: CASSIAGLAEETQYF
J gene: TRBJ2-5; D gene: TRBD1; clone size: .; V gene: TRBV5-1; CDR3 DNA: TGCGCCAGCAGCGTGGGACAGCAAGAGACCCAGTACTTC; CDR3 protein: CASSVGQQETQYF
J gene: TRBJ1-4; D gene: .; clone size: .; V gene: TRBV7-2; CDR3 DNA: TGTGCCAGCAGCTTAACGGGGGTCGGGCTACGGGGTGAAAAACTGTTTTTT; CDR3 protein: CASSLTGVGLRGEKLFF
J gene: TRBJ1-2; D gene: TRBD1; clone size: .; V gene: TRBV7-2; CDR3 DNA: TGTGCCAGCAGCTTAAGACAGGGGGCGGTCGCCTATGGCTACACCTTC; CDR3 protein: CASSLRQGAVAYGYTF
J gene: TRBJ1-2; D gene: .; clone size: .; V gene: TRBV6-6; CDR3 DNA: TGTGCCAGCAGTTCACAGGACAGCCCCTTCTATGGCTACACCTTC; CDR3 protein: CASSSQDSPFYGYTF
J gene: TRBJ2-4; D gene: TRBD2; clone size: .; V gene: TRBV28; CDR3 DNA: TGTGCCAGCAGCCTAGCGGGAGGAACCAAAACAAAAAACATTCAGTACTTC; CDR3 protein: CASSLAGGTKTKNIQYF
J gene: TRBJ2-5; D gene: TRBD1; clone size: .; V gene: TRBV29-1; CDR3 DNA: TGCAGCGCTGGGACAGGGCAAGAGACCCAGTACTTC; CDR3 protein: CSAGTGQETQYF
J gene: TRBJ2-1; D gene: .; clone size: .; V gene: TRBV11-3; CDR3 DNA: TGTGCCAGCAGCCCGGACAGAGATTCTAATGAGCAGTTCTTC; CDR3 protein: CASSPDRDSNEQFF
J gene: TRBJ2-7; D gene: .; clone size: .; V gene: TRBV27; CDR3 DNA: TGTGCCAGCAGAAATTACCTAGGGGGAGGGGAGCAGTACTTC; CDR3 protein: CASRNYLGGGEQYF
J gene: TRBJ2-1; D gene: .; clone size: .; V gene: TRBV9; CDR3 DNA: TGTGCCAGCAGCACCCTGGGGGGTTACAATGAGCAGTTCTTC; CDR3 protein: CASSTLGGYNEQFF
J gene: TRBJ1-5; D gene: .; clone size: .; V gene: TRBV4-3; CDR3 DNA: TGCGCCAGCAGCCAAGATATGAGGGATCAGCCCCAGCATTTT; CDR3 protein: CASSQDMRDQPQHF
J gene: TRBJ1-1; D gene: .; clone size: .; V gene: TRBV11-2; CDR3 DNA: TGTGCCAGCAGCTTAGATTTGGGGGGGACTGAAGCTTTCTTT; CDR3 protein: CASSLDLGGTEAFF
J gene: TRBJ2-5; D gene: TRBD1; clone size: .; V gene: TRBV6-5; CDR3 DNA: TGTGCCAGCAGTGGTCGGGACAGGGGTGAGACCCAGTACTTC; CDR3 protein: CASSGRDRGETQYF